A selection of T cell receptor beta chains follows, all from one sample in a study of cytomegalovirus exposure and HLA in healthy donors. TCRdb keeps only in-frame clones here, not all; method: immunoSEQ multiplex PCR. The sample lists 300,000 to 400,000 clones, roughly 90% occurring once. Sequenced: PBMCs. Receptor source: a man younger than 40 in good health and CMV-seronegative. Both conserved end residues are part of each CDR3. D genes are given only for firm matches. Clone size is given for some rows only: seen once, a few or many times, or a class if the clone is expanded.

J gene,clone size,V gene,D gene,CDR3 DNA,CDR3 protein
TRBJ2-7,-,TRBV15,-,TGTGCCACCAGCGATGCAGAGATAGGGGGTCGGCCGGGGGAGCAGTACTTC,CATSDAEIGGRPGEQYF
TRBJ1-6,-,TRBV7-9,TRBD1,TGTGCCAGCAGCCGGGACAGGGATAATTCACCCCTCCACTTT,CASSRDRDNSPLHF
TRBJ2-1,-,TRBV4-3,TRBD1,TGCGCCAGCAGCCAACGCCGGGACAGGCAGTTCTTC,CASSQRRDRQFF
TRBJ2-1,-,TRBV6-5,TRBD2,TGTGCCAGCACTCTTAGCGGGGGGGCCAAGGGAGAGCAGTTCTTC,CASTLSGGAKGEQFF
TRBJ1-1,once,TRBV7-9,-,TGTGCCAGCAGCTTAGTGAGTAATCAAGCTTTCTTT,CASSLVSNQAFF
TRBJ2-2,-,TRBV2,TRBD1,TGTGCCAGCAACGCACCGGGACAGAGAAACACCGGGGAGCTGTTTTTT,CASNAPGQRNTGELFF
TRBJ1-1,-,TRBV5-1,TRBD1,TGCGCCAGCACTAGCTTGACAGGGGCCACTGAAGCTTTCTTT,CASTSLTGATEAFF
TRBJ2-7,-,TRBV27,TRBD1,TGTGCCAGCAGTTTAGGAACAGGGGGGCGCTACGAGCAGTACTTC,CASSLGTGGRYEQYF
TRBJ1-1,-,TRBV6-5,TRBD1,TGTGCCAGCAACGTACAGGGGGCTGGTGAAGCTTTCTTT,CASNVQGAGEAFF
TRBJ2-5,-,TRBV9,TRBD1,TGTGCCAGCAGCCCGACGGGACAGAGACGGGAGACCCAGTACTTC,CASSPTGQRRETQYF
TRBJ1-4,-,TRBV6-5,TRBD1,TGTGCCAGCAGGTCAACAGGGGGCGATCGGGAAAAACTGTTTTTT,CASRSTGGDREKLFF
TRBJ2-5,-,TRBV18,-,TGTGCCAGCTCACCTAGCCCGAGGAAAGAGACCCAGTACTTC,CASSPSPRKETQYF
TRBJ1-1,-,TRBV7-9,TRBD1,TGTGCCAGCAGCTCAAGACAGGGGGAGCACACTGAAGCTTTCTTT,CASSSRQGEHTEAFF
TRBJ2-3,-,TRBV4-1,TRBD2,TGCGCCAGCAGCCCCGGACTAGCGGGGGCCACAGATACGCAGTATTTT,CASSPGLAGATDTQYF
TRBJ1-1,-,TRBV5-6,TRBD1,TGTGCCAGCAGCGCGGGACAGCGAATATTGCGCACTGAAGCTTTCTTT,CASSAGQRILRTEAFF
TRBJ1-3,-,TRBV4-3,-,TGCGCCAGCAGCCAAGCCTTTACAGGGCTGGAAAACACCATATATTTT,CASSQAFTGLENTIYF
TRBJ1-6,-,TRBV6-6,-,TGTGCCAGCACCCGAGACAGTCTTTCGAATTCACCCCTCCACTTT,CASTRDSLSNSPLHF
TRBJ2-5,-,TRBV10-3,-,TGTGCCATCAGCGCCTCGACGGGGGAAGAGACCCAGTACTTC,CAISASTGEETQYF
TRBJ1-4,-,TRBV11-2,TRBD1,TGTGCCAGCAGCCGTTCGACAGGGGGCGCAGAAAAACTGTTTTTT,CASSRSTGGAEKLFF
TRBJ1-5,-,TRBV25-1,-,TGTGCCAGCAGTCTCGGGGGTGTAAGTCAGCCCCAGCATTTT,CASSLGGVSQPQHF
TRBJ2-3,-,TRBV5-1,-,TGCGCCAGCAGCTTGTTCTCCCTTGATACGCAGTATTTT,CASSLFSLDTQYF
TRBJ1-5,few,TRBV10-3,TRBD1,TGTGCCATGAGACAGGGTCCCAATCAGCCCCAGCATTTT,CAMRQGPNQPQHF
TRBJ1-4,-,TRBV2,TRBD1,TGTGCCAGCAGGGACAGGGGGAGAAATGAAAAACTGTTTTTT,CASRDRGRNEKLFF
TRBJ1-1,-,TRBV11-2,-,TGTGCCAGCAGCTTAGGATTAGGGGTCGCTAATGCTTTCTTT,CASSLGLGVANAFF
TRBJ2-7,-,TRBV5-5,TRBD2,TGTGCCAGCAGCTCGACTAGCGGGGGCTACGAGCAGTACTTC,CASSSTSGGYEQYF
TRBJ2-5,-,TRBV6-1,-,TGTGCCAGCAGTGAAGCGATAAAGCGTGGAGAGACCCAGTACTTC,CASSEAIKRGETQYF
TRBJ2-7,-,TRBV5-8,-,TGTGCCAGCAGCCCCTCCCGGACTTTTTTAACTTTCTACGAGCAGTACTTC,CASSPSRTFLTFYEQYF
TRBJ2-5,-,TRBV4-1,-,TGCGCCAGCAGCCCCAGACTAGTTCAAGCACAAGAGACCCAGTACTTC,CASSPRLVQAQETQYF
TRBJ2-5,few,TRBV4-1,-,TGCGCCAGCAGCCTATGGGGCGGCCAAGAGACCCAGTACTTC,CASSLWGGQETQYF
TRBJ1-2,-,TRBV5-8,TRBD1,TGTGCCAGCAGTCCGGACAGGGGGAGAGGCTATGGCTACACCTTC,CASSPDRGRGYGYTF
TRBJ1-2,-,TRBV7-9,TRBD1,TGTGCCAGCAGCCCGGGACAGAGAGCTAACTATGGCTACACCTTC,CASSPGQRANYGYTF
TRBJ1-5,once,TRBV28,TRBD1,TGTGCCAGCAGGGACAGGGGAAAAGGGAATCAGCCCCAGCATTTT,CASRDRGKGNQPQHF
TRBJ2-7,-,TRBV2,-,TGTGCCAGCAGTGATGGTTTTACAGGGACCTTATCCTACGAGCAGTACTTC,CASSDGFTGTLSYEQYF
TRBJ1-5,-,TRBV29-1,-,TGCAGCGTTGAATGTCAGGGATATCAGCCCCAGCATTTT,CSVECQGYQPQHF
TRBJ2-5,once,TRBV11-3,-,TGTGCCAGCAGCTTACAGGGCCAAGAGACCCAGTACTTC,CASSLQGQETQYF
TRBJ1-1,few,TRBV30,-,TGTGCCTGGAGTGTAAGGGGAACTGAAGCTTTCTTT,CAWSVRGTEAFF
TRBJ2-5,-,TRBV14,TRBD1,TGTGCCAGCAGCCCCGACAGGGGGCCTTGGGAGACCCAGTACTTC,CASSPDRGPWETQYF
TRBJ2-1,once,TRBV27,-,TGTGCCAGCAGTTTAAGGGGTACCTCCTACAATGAGCAGTTCTTC,CASSLRGTSYNEQFF
TRBJ2-3,-,TRBV7-6,-,TGTGCCAGCAGCTTAAAACTAGCTCGCACAGATACGCAGTATTTT,CASSLKLARTDTQYF
TRBJ2-7,-,TRBV4-2,-,TGTGCCAGCAGCCAAGATCGCAGGGAGGTCCCCTACGAGCAGTACTTC,CASSQDRREVPYEQYF
TRBJ2-2,-,TRBV13,-,TGTGCCAGCAGCTTAGGCCGCACCGGGGAGCTGTTTTTT,CASSLGRTGELFF
TRBJ1-2,-,TRBV13,-,TGTGCCAGCAGCTTAGGCCGTGGCTTCGATGGCAGCTATGGCTACACCTTC,CASSLGRGFDGSYGYTF
TRBJ2-7,-,TRBV7-9,-,TGTGCCAGCAGCTTAGAGAGTCCCGAGCAGTACTTC,CASSLESPEQYF
TRBJ1-2,-,TRBV28,-,TGTGCCAGCACCCCTCGGGGATTTGGCTACACCTTC,CASTPRGFGYTF
TRBJ1-5,-,TRBV2,-,TGTGCCAGCAGCGACCTCGCCGAGGCAGTTAGCAATCAGCCCCAGCATTTT,CASSDLAEAVSNQPQHF